Described below is a single T cell receptor (beta chain) sequence and its context. As defined, naive CD8 cells were CD45RO-negative and positively selected for CCR7, with terminally differentiated effector memory CD45RA+ cells excluded. The sample is drawn from a study of shared clonotypes between healthy human individuals. Germline V gene sequence: CDR1 LNHDA, CDR2 SQIVND (reference sequence). The CDR3 has 13 amino acids. V shed 5 bases and J shed 5 bases, with 10 bases lying between them. The assay was immunoSEQ multiplex PCR, and TCRdb's table has in-frame clones only and misses some. The repertoire includes approximately 650,000 clones, around 95% of them detected once, and 0.11% sits in the top ten.

The chain is built from TRBV19 and TRBJ2-1; maybe TRBD1 (5 bases). This TCR was recovered from a woman in her thirties in good health. The sequenced sample consisted of naive CD8+ T cells sorted from blood. Here the CDR3 reads CASSWTPNNEQFF. CDR3 sequence (DNA): TGTGCCAGTAGTTGGACACCAAACAATGAGCAGTTCTTC.